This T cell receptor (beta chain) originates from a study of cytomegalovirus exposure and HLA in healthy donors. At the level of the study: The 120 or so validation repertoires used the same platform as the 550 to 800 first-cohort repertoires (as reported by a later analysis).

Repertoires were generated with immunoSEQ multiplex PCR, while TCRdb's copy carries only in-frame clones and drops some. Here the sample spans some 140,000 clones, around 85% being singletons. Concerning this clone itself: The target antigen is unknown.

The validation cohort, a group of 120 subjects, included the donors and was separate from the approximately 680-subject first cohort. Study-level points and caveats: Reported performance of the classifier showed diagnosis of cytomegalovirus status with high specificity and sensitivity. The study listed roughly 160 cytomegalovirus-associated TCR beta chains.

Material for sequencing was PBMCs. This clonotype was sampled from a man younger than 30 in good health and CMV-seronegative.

The DNA of the CDR3 is TGCGCCAGCAGCTGGGGACTAGCGGGAGGCTATGAGCAGTTCTTC. Translated: CASSWGLAGGYEQFF. V is TRBV5-1 and J is TRBJ2-1, with 15 bases that match TRBD2. With V trimmed by 3 bases and J by 8 bases, 3 bases remained unmatched. Germline lookup yields CDR1 SGHRS and CDR2 YFSETQ. This CDR3 has 15 amino acids.